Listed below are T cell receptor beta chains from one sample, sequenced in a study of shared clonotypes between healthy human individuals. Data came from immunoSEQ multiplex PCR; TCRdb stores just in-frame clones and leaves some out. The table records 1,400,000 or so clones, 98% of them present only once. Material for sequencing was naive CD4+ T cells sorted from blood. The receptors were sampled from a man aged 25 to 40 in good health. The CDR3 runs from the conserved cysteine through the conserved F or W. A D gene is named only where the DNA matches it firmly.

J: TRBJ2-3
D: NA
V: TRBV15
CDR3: CATRPQAATDTQYF
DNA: TGTGCCACCCGCCCCCAGGCAGCCACAGATACGCAGTATTTT

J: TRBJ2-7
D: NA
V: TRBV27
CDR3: CASKIPGRYEQYF
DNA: TGTGCCAGCAAAATTCCGGGACGCTACGAGCAGTACTTC

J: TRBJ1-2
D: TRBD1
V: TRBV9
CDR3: CASSVGQGHYGYTF
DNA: TGTGCCAGCAGCGTAGGACAGGGGCACTATGGCTACACCTTC

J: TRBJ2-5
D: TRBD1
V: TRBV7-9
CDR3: CASSRHPGQLATQYF
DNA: TGTGCCAGCAGTCGACATCCGGGACAGCTAGCGACCCAGTACTTC

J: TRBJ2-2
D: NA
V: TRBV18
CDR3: CASRTVETGELFF
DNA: TGTGCCAGCAGGACAGTTGAGACCGGGGAGCTGTTTTTT

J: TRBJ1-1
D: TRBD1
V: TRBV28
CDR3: CASSLTGGTEAFF
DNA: TGTGCCAGCAGTTTAACAGGGGGCACTGAAGCTTTCTTT

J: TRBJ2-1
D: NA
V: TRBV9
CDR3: CASSVGSSYYNEQFF
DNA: TGTGCCAGCAGCGTAGGTAGTAGTTACTACAATGAGCAGTTCTTC

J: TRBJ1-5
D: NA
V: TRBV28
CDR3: CASSLTENQPQHF
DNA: TGTGCCAGCAGTTTGACAGAGAATCAGCCCCAGCATTTT

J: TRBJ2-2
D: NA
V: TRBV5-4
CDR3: CASSLEARGAHTGELFF
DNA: TGTGCCAGCAGCTTGGAGGCACGGGGGGCTCACACCGGGGAGCTGTTTTTT

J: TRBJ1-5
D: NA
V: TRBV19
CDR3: CASTGGSNQPQHF
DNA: TGTGCCAGTACCGGTGGGAGCAATCAGCCCCAGCATTTT

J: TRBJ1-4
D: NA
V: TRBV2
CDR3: CASTRGSANEKLFF
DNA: TGTGCCAGCACTCGGGGTTCGGCTAATGAAAAACTGTTTTTT